What follows is one T cell receptor beta chain and its context. The sample belongs to a study of blood T cell repertoires in COVID-19. The overall study: PBMCs, B-cell-depleted T cells, or T cells were the source of the cDNA or gDNA that made up the material.

The CDR3 runs 14 residues. Per the germline V gene, CDR1 is LGHDT and CDR2 is YNNKEL (reference sequence). Germline trimming cut 10 bases from V and 3 bases from J; bases unmatched to any gene: 7. Clinical history reported by participants formed the basis on which cohorts were assigned. Per the original data handling: Nucleated cell counts were estimated from reference gene primer amplification. Assay used: immunoSEQ multiplex PCR; TCRdb lists only in-frame clones, some missing. V, J and clone size were drawn from that table, and D and trimming were deduced from the DNA. The sample holds 100,000 to 150,000 clones; under 90% are singletons and the top ten take about 2.6%.

This TCR came from a man aged 35 to 55 with acute COVID-19. The sequencing sample was made of PBMCs or T cells enriched from blood (not recorded which). V gene TRBV3-1 (or the pseudogene TRBV3-2) combines with J gene TRBJ2-3, with 10 bases that match TRBD2. CDR3 nucleotide sequence: TGTGCCACCTCATCTAGCGGGAGAACAGATACGCAGTATTTT. Its translation is CATSSSGRTDTQYF.